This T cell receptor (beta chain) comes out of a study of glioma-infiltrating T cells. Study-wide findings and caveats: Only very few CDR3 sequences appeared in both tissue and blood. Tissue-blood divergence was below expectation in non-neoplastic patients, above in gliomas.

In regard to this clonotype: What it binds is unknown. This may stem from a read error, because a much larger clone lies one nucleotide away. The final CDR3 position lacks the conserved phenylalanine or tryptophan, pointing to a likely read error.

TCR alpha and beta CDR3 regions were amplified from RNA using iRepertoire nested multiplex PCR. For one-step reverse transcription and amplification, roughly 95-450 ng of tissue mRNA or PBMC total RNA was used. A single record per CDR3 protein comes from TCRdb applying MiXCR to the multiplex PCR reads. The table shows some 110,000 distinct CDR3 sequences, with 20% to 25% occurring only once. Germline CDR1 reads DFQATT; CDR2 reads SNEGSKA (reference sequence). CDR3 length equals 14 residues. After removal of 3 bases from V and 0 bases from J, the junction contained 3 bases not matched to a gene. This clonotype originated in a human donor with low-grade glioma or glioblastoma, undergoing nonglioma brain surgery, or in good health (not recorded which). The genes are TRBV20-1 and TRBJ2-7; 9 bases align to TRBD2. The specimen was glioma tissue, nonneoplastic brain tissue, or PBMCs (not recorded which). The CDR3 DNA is TGCAGTGCTAGGTTTAGCGGGAGCTCCTACGAGCAGTACCTC. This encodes CSARFSGSSYEQYL.